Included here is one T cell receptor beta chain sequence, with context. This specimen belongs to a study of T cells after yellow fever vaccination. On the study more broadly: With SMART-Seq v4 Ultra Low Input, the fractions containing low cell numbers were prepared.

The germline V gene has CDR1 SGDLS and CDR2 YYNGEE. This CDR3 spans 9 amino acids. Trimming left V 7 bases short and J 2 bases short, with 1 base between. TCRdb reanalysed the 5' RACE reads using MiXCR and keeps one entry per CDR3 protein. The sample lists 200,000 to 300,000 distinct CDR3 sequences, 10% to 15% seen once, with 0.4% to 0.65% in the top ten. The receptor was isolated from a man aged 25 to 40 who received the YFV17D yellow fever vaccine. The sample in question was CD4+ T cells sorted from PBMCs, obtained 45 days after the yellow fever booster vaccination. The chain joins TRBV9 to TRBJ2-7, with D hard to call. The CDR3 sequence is CASPYEQYF. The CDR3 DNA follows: TGTGCCAGCCCCTACGAGCAGTACTTC.